This TCR beta chain came from a study of T cells in Graves' hyperthyroidism and ophthalmopathy. The study's findings and limits: Stable hyperthyroidism was separated from ophthalmopathy by a model based on 13 V-J features. Most expanded thyroid clonotypes above 0.001 also appeared in blood.

This clonotype was found many times. Its antigen is not known. RNA transcripts provided the source from which TCR beta CDR3 regions were amplified. First-round RT-PCR with HTBI primers amplified the TCR CDR3 region. From the multiplex PCR reads, TCRdb called clonotypes with MiXCR, one entry per CDR3 protein. The repertoire has 480,000 or so distinct CDR3 sequences, about 45% of them found once; the top ten carry around two fifths. CDR1 is LNHDA and CDR2 is SQIVND in the germline V gene (reference sequence). The V end was cut by 5 bases, the J end by 6 bases, with 13 bases between. This CDR3 contains 13 residues.

The chain joins TRBV19 to TRBJ1-1; D uncertain. Sequencing was done on a sample of peripheral blood or thyroid tissue (not recorded which). The TCR originated in an adult woman with Graves' disease, either hyperthyroidism or ophthalmopathy (not recorded which). As DNA, the CDR3 is TGTGCCAGTAGTCTAGGACCGCGATCTGAAGCTTTCTTT. This gives the protein CASSLGPRSEAFF.